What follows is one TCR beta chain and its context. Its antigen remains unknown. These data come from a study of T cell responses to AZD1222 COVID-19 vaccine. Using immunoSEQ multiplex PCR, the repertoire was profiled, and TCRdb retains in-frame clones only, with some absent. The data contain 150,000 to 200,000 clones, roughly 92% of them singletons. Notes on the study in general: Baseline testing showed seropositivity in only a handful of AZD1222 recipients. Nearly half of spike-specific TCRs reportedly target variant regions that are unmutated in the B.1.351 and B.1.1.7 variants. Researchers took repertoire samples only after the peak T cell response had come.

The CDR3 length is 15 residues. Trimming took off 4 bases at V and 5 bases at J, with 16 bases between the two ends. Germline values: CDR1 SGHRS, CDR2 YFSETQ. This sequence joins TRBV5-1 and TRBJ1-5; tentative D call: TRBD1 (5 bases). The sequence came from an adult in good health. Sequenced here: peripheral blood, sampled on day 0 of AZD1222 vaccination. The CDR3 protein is CASSLAGEAYQPQHF. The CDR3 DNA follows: TGCGCCAGCAGCCTGGCGGGGGAGGCCTATCAGCCCCAGCATTTT. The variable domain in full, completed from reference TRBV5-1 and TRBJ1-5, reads KAGVTQTPRYLIKTRGQQVTLSCSPISGHRSVSWYQQTPGQGLQFLFEYFSETQRNKGNFPGRFSGRQFSNSRSEMNVSTLELGDSALYLCASSLAGEAYQPQHFGDGTRLSIL.